There are many counts of the clone carrying this TCR beta chain. Its antigen is unidentified. TCRdb itself ran the reads through MiXCR, one entry per CDR3 protein. The table has hundreds of thousands of distinct CDR3 sequences, roughly 9.3% seen once. The entry originates in a study of T cell repertoires in cytomegalovirus infection. Whole-study context: Shared public TCR beta signatures pointed to both CMV infection and a matching HLA type. The study's findings and limits: The response measured ex vivo was dominated by TCR beta clonotypes (HLA-C-restricted and CMV-specific). Summed frequency of shared TCR beta families picked out CMV carriers who also had the relevant HLA.

Germline V lookup: CDR1 SGHTA, CDR2 FQGNSA. The CDR3 spans 17 residues. V shed 1 base, J shed 3 bases, and the junction held 10 bases outside the gene matches. The source of this sequence is a human donor in good health (CMV status not recorded). Some clones in this sample may be carry-over from other donors' samples. This chain joins TRBV7-2 and TRBJ2-7; 9 bases line up with TRBD2. The sequenced sample was PBMCs. The CDR3 DNA reads TGTGCCAGCAGCTTAGGCCAACCGGGACTAGCCAACTACGAGCAGTACTTC. It is translated as CASSLGQPGLANYEQYF. Complete variable domain (other parts from reference TRBV7-2 and TRBJ2-7): GAGVSQSPSNKVTEKGKDVELRCDPISGHTALYWYRQSLGQGLEFLIYFQGNSAPDKSGLPSDRFSAERTGGSVSTLTIQRTQQEDSAVYLCASSLGQPGLANYEQYFGPGTRLTVT.